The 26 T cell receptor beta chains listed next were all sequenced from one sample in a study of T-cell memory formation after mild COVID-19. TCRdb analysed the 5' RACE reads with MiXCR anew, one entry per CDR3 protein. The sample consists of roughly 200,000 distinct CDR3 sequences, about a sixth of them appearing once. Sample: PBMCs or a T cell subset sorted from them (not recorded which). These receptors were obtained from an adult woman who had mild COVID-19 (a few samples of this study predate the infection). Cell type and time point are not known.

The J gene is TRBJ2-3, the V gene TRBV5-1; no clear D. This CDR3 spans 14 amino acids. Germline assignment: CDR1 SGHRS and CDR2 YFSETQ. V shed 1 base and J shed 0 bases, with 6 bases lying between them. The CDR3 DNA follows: TGCGCCAGCAGCTTGCGTCAGAGCACAGATACGCAGTATTTT. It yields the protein CASSLRQSTDTQYF.

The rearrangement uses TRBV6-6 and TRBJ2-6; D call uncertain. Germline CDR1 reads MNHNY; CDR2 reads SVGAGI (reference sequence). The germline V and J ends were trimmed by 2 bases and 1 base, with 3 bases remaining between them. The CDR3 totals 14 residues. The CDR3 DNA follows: TGTGCCAGCAGTTACGGGTCTGGGGCCAACGTCCTGACTTTC. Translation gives CASSYGSGANVLTF.

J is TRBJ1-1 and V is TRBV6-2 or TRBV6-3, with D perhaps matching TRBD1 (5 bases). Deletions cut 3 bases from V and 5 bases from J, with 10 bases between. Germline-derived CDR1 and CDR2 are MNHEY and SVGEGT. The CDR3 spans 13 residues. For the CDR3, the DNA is TGTGCCAGCAGTTATACTCAGGGAACTGAAGCTTTCTTT. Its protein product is CASSYTQGTEAFF.

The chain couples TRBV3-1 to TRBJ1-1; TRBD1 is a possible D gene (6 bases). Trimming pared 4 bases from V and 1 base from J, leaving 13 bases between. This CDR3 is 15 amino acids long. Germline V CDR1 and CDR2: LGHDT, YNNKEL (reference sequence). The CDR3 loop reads CASSLYREANTEAFF. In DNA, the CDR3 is TGTGCCAGCAGCCTTTACAGGGAAGCGAACACTGAAGCTTTCTTT. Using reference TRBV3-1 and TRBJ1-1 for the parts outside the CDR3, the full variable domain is DTAVSQTPKYLVTQMGNDKSIKCEQNLGHDTMYWYKQDSKKFLKIMFSYNNKELIINETVPNRFSPKSPDKAHLNLHINSLELGDSAVYFCASSLYREANTEAFFGQGTRLTVV.

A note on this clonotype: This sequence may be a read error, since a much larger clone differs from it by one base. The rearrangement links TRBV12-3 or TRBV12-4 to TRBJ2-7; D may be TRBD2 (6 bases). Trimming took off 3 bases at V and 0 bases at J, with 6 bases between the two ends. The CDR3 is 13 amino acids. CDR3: CASSFGSSYEQYF. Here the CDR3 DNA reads TGTGCCAGCAGTTTCGGGAGCTCCTACGAGCAGTACTTC.

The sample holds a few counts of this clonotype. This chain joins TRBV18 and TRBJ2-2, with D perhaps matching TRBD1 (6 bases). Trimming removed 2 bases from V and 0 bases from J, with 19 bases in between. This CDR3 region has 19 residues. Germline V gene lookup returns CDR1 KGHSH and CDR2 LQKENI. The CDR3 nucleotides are TGTGCCAGCTCACCAGGGCCACAGAGGGGGAGTTCGAACACCGGGGAGCTGTTTTTT. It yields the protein CASSPGPQRGSSNTGELFF.

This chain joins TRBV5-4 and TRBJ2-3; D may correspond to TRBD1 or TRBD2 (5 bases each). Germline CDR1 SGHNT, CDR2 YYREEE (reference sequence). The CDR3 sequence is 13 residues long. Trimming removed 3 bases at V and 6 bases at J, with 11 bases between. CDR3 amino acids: CASSWPRDDTQYF. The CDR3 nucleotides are TGTGCCAGCAGCTGGCCGAGGGACGATACGCAGTATTTT.

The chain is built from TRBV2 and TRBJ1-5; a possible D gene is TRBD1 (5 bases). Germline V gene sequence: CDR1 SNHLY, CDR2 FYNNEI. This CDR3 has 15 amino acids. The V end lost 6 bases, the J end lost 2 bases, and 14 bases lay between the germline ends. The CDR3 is CASSGQGGGNQPQHF. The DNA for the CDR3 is TGTGCCAGCAGCGGTCAGGGAGGGGGCAATCAGCCCCAGCATTTT. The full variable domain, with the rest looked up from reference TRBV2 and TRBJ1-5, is EPEVTQTPSHQVTQMGQEVILRCVPISNHLYFYWYRQILGQKVEFLVSFYNNEISEKSEIFDDQFSVERPDGSNFTLKIRSTKLEDSAMYFCASSGQGGGNQPQHFGDGTRLSIL.

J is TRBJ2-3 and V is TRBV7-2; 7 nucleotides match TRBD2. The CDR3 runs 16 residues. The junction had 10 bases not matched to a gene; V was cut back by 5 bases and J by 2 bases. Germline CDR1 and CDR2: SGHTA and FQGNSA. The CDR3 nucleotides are TGTGCCAGCAGCCCTAGACGGGGGGAAAACACAGATACGCAGTATTTT. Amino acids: CASSPRRGENTDTQYF.

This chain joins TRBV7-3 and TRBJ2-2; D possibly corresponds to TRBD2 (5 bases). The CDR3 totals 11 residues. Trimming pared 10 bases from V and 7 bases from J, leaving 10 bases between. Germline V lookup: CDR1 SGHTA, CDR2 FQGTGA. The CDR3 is CATGMGGELFF. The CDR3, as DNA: TGTGCCACGGGAATGGGCGGGGAGCTGTTTTTT.

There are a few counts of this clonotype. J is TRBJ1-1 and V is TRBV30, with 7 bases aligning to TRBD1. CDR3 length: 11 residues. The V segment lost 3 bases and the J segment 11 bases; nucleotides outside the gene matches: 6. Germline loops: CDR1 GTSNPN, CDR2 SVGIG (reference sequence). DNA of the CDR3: TGTGCCTGGAGACAGGGGCTCCAGGCTTTCTTT. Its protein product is CAWRQGLQAFF.

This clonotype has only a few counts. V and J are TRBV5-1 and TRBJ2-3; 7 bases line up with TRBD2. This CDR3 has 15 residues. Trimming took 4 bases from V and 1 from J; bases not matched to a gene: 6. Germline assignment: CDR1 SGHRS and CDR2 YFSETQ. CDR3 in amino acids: CASSRGTTRTDTQYF. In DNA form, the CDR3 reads TGCGCCAGCAGCCGAGGGACTACCCGCACAGATACGCAGTATTTT.

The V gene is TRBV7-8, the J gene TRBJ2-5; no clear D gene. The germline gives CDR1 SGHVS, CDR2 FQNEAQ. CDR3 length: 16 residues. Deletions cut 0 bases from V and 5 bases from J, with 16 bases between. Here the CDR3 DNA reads TGTGCCAGCAGCTTAGCGGGTAGCCCGCCCGGGGAGACCCAGTACTTC. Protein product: CASSLAGSPPGETQYF.

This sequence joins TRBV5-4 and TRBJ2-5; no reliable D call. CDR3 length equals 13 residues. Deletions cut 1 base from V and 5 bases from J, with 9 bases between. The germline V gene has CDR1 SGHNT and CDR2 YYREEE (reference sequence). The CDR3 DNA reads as TGTGCCAGCAGCTTGCCCGGTGGGGAGACCCAGTACTTC. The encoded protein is CASSLPGGETQYF.

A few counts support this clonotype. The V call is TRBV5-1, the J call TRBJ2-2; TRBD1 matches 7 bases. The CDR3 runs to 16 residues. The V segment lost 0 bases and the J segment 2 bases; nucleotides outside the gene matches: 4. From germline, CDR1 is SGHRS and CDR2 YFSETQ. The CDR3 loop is CASSLGGTDNTGELFF. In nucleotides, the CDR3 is TGCGCCAGCAGCTTGGGAGGGACAGACAACACCGGGGAGCTGTTTTTT.

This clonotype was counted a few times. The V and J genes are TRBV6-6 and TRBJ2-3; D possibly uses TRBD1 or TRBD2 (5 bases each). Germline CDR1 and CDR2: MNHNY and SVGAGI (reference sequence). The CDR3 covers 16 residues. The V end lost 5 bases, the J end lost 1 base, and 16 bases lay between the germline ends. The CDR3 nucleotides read TGTGCCAGCAGTCCCCGGGGCTTTCCCCGCACAGATACGCAGTATTTT. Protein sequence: CASSPRGFPRTDTQYF.

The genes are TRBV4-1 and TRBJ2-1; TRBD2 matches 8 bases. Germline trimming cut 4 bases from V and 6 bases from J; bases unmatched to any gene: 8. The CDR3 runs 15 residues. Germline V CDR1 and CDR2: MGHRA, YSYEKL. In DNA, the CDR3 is TGCGCCAGCAGCCCAGAAGGGACTAGTCCCAATGAGCAGTTCTTC. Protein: CASSPEGTSPNEQFF.

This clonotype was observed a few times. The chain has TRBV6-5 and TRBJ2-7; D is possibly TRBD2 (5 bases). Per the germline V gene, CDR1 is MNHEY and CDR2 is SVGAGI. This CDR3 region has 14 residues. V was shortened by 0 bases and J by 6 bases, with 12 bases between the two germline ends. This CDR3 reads CASSYSVPGGEQYF. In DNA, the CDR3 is TGTGCCAGCAGTTACTCGGTCCCAGGAGGCGAGCAGTACTTC.

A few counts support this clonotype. The DNA for the CDR3 is TGTGCCAGCACCAGGGGACTAGCGGCCTCCTACAATGAGCAGTTCTTC. It encodes CASTRGLAASYNEQFF. The chain links TRBV6-2 or TRBV6-3 to TRBJ2-1; 11 bases map to TRBD2. The CDR3 consists of 16 residues. Germline V gives CDR1 MNHEY, CDR2 SVGEGT. Trimming removed 7 bases from V and 0 bases from J; junction bases left unmatched: 5.

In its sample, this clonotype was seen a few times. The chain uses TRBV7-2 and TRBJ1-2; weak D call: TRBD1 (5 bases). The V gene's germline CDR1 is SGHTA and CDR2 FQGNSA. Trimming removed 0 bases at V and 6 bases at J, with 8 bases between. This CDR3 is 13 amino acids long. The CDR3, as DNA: TGTGCCAGCAGCTTAGCGGGACGGGATGGCTACACCTTC. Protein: CASSLAGRDGYTF.

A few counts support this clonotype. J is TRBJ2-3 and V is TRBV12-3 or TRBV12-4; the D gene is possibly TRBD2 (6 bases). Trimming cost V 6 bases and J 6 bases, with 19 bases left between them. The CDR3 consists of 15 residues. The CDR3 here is CASSPPAGAGDTQYF. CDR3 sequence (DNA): TGTGCCAGCAGCCCCCCCGCCGGGGCGGGGGATACGCAGTATTTT.

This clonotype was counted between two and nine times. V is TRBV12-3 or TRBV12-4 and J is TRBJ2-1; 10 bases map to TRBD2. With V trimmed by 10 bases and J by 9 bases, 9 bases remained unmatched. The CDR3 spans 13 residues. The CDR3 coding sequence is TGTGCCACCTGCCAGCGGGAGGGCGGTGAGCAGTTCTTC. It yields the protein CATCQREGGEQFF.

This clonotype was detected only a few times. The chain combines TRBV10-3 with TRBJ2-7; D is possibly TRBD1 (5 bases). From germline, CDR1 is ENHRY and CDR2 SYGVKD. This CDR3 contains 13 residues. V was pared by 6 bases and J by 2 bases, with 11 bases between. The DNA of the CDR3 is TGTGCCATCAGGTTGACAGCCACCTACGAGCAGTACTTC. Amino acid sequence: CAIRLTATYEQYF.

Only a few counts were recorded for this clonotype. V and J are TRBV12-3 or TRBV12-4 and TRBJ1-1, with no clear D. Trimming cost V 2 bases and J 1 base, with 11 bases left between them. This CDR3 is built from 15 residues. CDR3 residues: CASSLSQWRNTEAFF. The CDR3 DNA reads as TGTGCCAGCAGTTTATCGCAGTGGAGGAACACTGAAGCTTTCTTT.

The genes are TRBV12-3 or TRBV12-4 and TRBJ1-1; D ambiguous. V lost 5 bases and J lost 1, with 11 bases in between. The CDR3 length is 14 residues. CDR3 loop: CASSHSLGNTEAFF. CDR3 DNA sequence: TGTGCCAGCAGTCACAGTTTGGGGAACACTGAAGCTTTCTTT.

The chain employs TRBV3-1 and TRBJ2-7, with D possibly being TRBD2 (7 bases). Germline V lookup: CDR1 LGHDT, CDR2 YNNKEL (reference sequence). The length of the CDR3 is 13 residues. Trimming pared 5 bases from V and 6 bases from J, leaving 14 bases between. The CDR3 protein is CASSTRGASEQYF. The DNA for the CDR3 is TGTGCCAGCAGCACCCGGGGGGCCTCCGAGCAGTACTTC.